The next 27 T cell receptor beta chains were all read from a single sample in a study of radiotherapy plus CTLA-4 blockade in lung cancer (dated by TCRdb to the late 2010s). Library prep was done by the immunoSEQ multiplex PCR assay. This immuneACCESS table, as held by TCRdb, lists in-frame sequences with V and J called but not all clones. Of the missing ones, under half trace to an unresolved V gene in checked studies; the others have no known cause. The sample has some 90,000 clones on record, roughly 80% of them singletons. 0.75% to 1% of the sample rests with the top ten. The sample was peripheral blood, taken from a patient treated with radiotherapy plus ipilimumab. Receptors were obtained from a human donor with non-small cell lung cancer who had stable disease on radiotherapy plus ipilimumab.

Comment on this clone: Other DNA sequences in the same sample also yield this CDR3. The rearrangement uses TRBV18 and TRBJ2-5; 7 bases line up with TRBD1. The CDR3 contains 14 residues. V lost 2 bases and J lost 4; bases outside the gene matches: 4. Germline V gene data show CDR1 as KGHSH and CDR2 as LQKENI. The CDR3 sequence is CASSPKGGGETQYF. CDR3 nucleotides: TGTGCCAGCTCACCAAAAGGGGGCGGAGAGACCCAGTACTTC.

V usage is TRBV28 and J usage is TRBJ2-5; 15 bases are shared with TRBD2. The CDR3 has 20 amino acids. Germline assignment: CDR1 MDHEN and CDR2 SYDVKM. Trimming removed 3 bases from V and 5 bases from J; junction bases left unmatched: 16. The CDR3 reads CASSFSGLAGGFSPSETQYF. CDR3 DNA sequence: TGTGCCAGCAGTTTTTCCGGACTAGCGGGAGGGTTCTCCCCCTCGGAGACCCAGTACTTC.

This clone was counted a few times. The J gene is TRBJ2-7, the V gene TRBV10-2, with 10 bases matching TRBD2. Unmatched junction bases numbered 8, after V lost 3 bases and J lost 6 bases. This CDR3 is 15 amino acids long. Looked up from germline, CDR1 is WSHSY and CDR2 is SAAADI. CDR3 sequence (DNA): TGCGCCAGCAGTGATTCGGGACTAGCGAAGCCCGAGCAGTACTTC. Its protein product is CASSDSGLAKPEQYF.

CDR3 DNA: TGTGCCTGTGGACAGGGGGCCCCACCCCTCCACTTT. The encoded protein is CACGQGAPPLHF. The genes are TRBV30 and TRBJ1-6, with 11 nucleotides matching TRBD1. Germline V gene sequence: CDR1 GTSNPN, CDR2 SVGIG (reference sequence). With V trimmed by 6 bases and J by 11 bases, 3 bases remained unmatched. This CDR3 is 12 amino acids long.

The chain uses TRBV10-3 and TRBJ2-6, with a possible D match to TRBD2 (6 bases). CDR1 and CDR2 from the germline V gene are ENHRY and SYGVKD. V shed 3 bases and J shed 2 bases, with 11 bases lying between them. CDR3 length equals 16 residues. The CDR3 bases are TGTGCCATCAGTGATGGAAGGAGGGCTGGGGCCAACGTCCTGACTTTC. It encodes CAISDGRRAGANVLTF.

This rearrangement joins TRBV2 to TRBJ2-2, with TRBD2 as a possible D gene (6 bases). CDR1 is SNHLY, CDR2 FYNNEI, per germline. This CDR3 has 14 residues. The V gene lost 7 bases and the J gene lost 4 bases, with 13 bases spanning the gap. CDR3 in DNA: TGTGCCAGCATGGGGATGCGGGGCACCGGGGAGCTGTTTTTT. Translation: CASMGMRGTGELFF.

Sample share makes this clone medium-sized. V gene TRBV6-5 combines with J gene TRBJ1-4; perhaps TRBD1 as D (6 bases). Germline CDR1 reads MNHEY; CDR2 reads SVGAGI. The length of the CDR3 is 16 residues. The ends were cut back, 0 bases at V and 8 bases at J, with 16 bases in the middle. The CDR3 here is CASSYSRPTGYEKLFF. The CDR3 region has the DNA TGTGCCAGCAGTTACTCTCGGCCAACAGGGTACGAAAAACTGTTTTTT.

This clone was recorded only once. CDR3 protein: CASSAPPGTGNEKLFF. The CDR3 DNA reads as TGTGCCAGCAGTGCACCCCCCGGGACAGGGAATGAAAAACTGTTTTTT. The chain links TRBV6-1 to TRBJ1-4; 9 bases agree with TRBD1. V shed 4 bases, J shed 5 bases, and the junction held 8 bases outside the gene matches. There are 16 residues in the CDR3. Germline loops: CDR1 MNHNS, CDR2 SASEGT.

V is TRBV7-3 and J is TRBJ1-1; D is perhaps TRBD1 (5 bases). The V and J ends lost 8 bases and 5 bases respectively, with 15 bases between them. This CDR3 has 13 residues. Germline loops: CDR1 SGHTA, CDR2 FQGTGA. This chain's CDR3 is CASLGTRGTEAFF. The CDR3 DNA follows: TGTGCCAGCTTAGGAACCCGGGGGACTGAAGCTTTCTTT.

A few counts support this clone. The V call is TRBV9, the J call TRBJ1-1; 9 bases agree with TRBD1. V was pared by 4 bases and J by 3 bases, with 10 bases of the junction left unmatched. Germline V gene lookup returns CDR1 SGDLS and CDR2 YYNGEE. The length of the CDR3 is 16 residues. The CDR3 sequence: CASSPELRQGDTEAFF. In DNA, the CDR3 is TGTGCCAGCAGCCCCGAACTAAGACAGGGGGACACTGAAGCTTTCTTT. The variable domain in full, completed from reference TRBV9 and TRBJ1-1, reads DSGVTQTPKHLITATGQRVTLRCSPRSGDLSVYWYQQSLDQGLQFLIQYYNGEERAKGNILERFSAQQFPDLHSELNLSSLELGDSALYFCASSPELRQGDTEAFFGQGTRLTVV.

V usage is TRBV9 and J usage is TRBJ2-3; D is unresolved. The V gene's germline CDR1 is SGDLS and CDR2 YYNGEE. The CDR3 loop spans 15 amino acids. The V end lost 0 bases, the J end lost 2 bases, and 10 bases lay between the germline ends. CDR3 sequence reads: CASSVGVGPTDTQYF. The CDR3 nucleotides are TGTGCCAGCAGCGTAGGGGTGGGCCCCACAGATACGCAGTATTTT.

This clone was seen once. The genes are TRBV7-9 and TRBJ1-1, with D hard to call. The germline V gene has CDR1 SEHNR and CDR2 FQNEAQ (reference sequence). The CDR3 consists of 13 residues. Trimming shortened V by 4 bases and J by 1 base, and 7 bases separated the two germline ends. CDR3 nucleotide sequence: TGTGCCAGCAGCTCCCCAACGAACACTGAAGCTTTCTTT. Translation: CASSSPTNTEAFF.

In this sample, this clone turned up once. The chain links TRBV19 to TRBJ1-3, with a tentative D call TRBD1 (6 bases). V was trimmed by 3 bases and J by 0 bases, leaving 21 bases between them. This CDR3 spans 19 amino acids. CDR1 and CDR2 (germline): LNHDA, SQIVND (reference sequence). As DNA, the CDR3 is TGTGCCAGTAGTATTTGGATTCGAGGGGGGCCATTCTCTGGAAACACCATATATTTT. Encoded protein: CASSIWIRGGPFSGNTIYF.

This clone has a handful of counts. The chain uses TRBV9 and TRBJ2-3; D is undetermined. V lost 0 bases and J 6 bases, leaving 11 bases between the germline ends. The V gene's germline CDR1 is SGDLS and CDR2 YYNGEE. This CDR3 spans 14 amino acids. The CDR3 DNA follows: TGTGCCAGCAGCGTAGAGGGCCAGGCCGATACGCAGTATTTT. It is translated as CASSVEGQADTQYF.

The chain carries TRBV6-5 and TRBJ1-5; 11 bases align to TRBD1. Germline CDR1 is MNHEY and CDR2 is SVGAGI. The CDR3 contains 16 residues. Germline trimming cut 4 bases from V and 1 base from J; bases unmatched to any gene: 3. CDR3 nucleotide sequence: TGTGCCAGCAGTTCTGGACAGGGGGCGAGCAATCAGCCCCAGCATTTT. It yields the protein CASSSGQGASNQPQHF.

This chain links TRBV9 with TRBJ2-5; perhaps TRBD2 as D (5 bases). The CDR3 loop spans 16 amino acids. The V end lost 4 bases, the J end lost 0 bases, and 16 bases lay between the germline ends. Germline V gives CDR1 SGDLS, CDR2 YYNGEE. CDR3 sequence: CASSPSAGGNQETQYF. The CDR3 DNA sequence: TGTGCCAGCAGCCCGAGTGCGGGTGGGAACCAAGAGACCCAGTACTTC.

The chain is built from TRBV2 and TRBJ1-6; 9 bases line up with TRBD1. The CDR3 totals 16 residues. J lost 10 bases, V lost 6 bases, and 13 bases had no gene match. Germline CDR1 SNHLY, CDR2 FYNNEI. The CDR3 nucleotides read TGTGCCAGCAGCCAACAGGGACAGGGAGAGCGGTCACCCCTCCACTTT. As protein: CASSQQGQGERSPLHF. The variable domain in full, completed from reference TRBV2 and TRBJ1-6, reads EPEVTQTPSHQVTQMGQEVILRCVPISNHLYFYWYRQILGQKVEFLVSFYNNEISEKSEIFDDQFSVERPDGSNFTLKIRSTKLEDSAMYFCASSQQGQGERSPLHFGNGTRLTVT.

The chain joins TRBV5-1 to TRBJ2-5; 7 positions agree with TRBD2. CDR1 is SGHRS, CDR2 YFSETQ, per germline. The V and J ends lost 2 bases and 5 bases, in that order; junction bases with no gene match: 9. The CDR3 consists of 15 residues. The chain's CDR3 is CASSFVGGIQETQYF. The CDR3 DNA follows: TGCGCCAGCAGCTTCGTGGGGGGGATCCAGGAGACCCAGTACTTC.

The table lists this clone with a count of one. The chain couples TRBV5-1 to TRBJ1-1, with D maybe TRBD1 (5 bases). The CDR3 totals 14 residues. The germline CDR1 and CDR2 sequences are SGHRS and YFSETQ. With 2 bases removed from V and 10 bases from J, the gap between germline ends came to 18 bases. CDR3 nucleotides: TGCGCCAGCAGCTTTGGAGGGACTCGGGGGACAGCTTTCTTT. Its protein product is CASSFGGTRGTAFF.

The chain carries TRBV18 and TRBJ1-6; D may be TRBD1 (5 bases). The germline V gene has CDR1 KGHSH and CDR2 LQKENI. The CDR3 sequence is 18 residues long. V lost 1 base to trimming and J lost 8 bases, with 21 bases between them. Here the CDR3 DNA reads TGTGCCAGCTCACCACTCAACCAGGGTTTCCCTCGGGATTCACCCCTCCACTTT. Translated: CASSPLNQGFPRDSPLHF.

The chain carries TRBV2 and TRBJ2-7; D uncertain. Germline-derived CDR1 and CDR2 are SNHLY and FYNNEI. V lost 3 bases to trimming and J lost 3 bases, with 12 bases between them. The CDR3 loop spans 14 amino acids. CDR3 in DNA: TGTGCCAGCAGTGACTGGGCTTCGGACTACGAGCAGTACTTC. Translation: CASSDWASDYEQYF.

This CDR3 is CASSLSTIAGANYNEQFF. The CDR3 DNA reads as TGTGCCAGCAGCTTATCCACTATAGCGGGAGCTAACTACAATGAGCAGTTCTTC. The V gene is TRBV7-9, the J gene TRBJ2-1, with 9 bases aligning to TRBD2. The germline gives CDR1 SEHNR, CDR2 FQNEAQ (reference sequence). The V and J ends lost 2 bases and 3 bases, in that order; junction bases with no gene match: 11. This CDR3 contains 18 residues. The whole variable domain, filled in from reference TRBV7-9 and TRBJ2-1, reads DTGVSQNPRHKITKRGQNVTFRCDPISEHNRLYWYRQTLGQGPEFLTYFQNEAQLEKSRLLSDRFSAERPKGSFSTLEIQRTEQGDSAMYLCASSLSTIAGANYNEQFFGPGTRLTVL.

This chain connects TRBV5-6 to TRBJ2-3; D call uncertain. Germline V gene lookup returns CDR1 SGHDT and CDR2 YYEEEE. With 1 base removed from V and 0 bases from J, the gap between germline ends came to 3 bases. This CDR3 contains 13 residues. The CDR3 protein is CASSLSSTDTQYF. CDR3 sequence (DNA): TGTGCCAGCAGCTTGTCGAGCACAGATACGCAGTATTTT.

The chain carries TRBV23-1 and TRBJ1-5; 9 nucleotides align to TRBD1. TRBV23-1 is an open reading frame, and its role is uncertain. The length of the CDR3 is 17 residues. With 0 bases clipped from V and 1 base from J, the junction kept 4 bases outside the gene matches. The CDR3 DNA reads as TGCGCCAGCAGTCAATCGAACAGGGGGCAGAGCAATCAGCCCCAGCATTTT. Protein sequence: CASSQSNRGQSNQPQHF.

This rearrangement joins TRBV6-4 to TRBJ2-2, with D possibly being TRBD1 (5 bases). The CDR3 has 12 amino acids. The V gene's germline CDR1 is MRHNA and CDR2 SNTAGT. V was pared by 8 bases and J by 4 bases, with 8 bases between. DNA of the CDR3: TGTGCCAGCCAGACAGTCACCGGGGAGCTGTTTTTT. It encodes CASQTVTGELFF.

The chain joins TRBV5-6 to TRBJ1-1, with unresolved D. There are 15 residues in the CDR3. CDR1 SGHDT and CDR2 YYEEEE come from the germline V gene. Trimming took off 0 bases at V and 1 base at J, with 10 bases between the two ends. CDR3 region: CASSLVQEGNTEAFF. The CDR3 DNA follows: TGTGCCAGCAGCTTGGTCCAGGAGGGGAACACTGAAGCTTTCTTT.

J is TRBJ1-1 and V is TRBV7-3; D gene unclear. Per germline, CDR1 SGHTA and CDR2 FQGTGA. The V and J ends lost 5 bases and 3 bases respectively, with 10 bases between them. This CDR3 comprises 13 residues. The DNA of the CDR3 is TGTGCCAGCAGCCTAAACACGTACACTGAAGCTTTCTTT. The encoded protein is CASSLNTYTEAFF.